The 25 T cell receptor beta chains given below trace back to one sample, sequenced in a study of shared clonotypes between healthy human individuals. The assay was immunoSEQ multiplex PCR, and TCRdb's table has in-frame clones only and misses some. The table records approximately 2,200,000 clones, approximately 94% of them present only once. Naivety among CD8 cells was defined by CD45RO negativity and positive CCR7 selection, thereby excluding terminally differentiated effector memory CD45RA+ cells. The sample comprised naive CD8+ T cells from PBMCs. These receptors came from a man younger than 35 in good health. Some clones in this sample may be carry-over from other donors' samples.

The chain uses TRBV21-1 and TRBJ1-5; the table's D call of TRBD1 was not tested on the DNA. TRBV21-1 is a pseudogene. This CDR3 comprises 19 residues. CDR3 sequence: CASSKLGRDRVSSNQPQHF. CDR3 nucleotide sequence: TGTGCCAGCAGCAAATTGGGACGGGACAGGGTGTCTAGCAATCAGCCCCAGCATTTT.

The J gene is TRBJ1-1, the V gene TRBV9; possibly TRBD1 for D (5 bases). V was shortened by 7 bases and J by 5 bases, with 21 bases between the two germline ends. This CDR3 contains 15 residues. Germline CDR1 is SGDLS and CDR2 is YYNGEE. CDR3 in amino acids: CASGMGQREETEAFF. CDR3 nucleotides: TGTGCCAGCGGTATGGGGCAACGAGAGGAAACTGAAGCTTTCTTT.

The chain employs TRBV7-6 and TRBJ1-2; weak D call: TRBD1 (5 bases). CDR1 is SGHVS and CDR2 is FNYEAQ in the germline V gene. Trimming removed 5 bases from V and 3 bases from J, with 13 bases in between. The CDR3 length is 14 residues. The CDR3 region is CASSPIGGDYGYTF. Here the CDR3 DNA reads TGTGCCAGCAGCCCTATTGGGGGAGACTATGGCTACACCTTC.

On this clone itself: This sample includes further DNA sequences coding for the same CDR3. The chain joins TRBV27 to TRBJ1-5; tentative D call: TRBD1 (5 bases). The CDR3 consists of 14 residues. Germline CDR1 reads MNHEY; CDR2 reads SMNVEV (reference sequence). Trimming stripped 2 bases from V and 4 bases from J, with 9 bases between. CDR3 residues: CASSLGGRNQPQHF. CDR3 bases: TGTGCCAGCAGTTTAGGGGGGAGGAATCAGCCCCAGCATTTT.

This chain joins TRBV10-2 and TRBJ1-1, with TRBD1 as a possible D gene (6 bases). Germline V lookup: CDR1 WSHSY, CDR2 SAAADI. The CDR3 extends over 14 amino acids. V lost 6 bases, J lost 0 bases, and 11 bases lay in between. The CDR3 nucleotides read TGCGCCAGCAGCCCCAGGGGACTGAACACTGAAGCTTTCTTT. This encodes CASSPRGLNTEAFF.

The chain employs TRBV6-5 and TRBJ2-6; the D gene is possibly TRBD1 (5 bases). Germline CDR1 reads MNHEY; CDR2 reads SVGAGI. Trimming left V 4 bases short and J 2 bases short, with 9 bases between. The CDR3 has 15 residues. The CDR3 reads CASSSREAGANVLTF. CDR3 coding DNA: TGTGCCAGCAGTTCCAGGGAAGCTGGGGCCAACGTCCTGACTTTC.

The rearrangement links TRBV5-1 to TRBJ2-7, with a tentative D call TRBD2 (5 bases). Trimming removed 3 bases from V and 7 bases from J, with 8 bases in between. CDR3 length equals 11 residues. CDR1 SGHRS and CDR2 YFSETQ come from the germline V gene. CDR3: CASSSRGEQYF. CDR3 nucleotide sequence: TGCGCCAGCAGCTCCCGAGGGGAGCAGTACTTC.

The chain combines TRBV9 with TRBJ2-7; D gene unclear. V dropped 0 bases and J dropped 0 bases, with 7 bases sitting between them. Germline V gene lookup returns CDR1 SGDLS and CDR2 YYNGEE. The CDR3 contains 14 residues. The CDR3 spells CASSVGEASYEQYF. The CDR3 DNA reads TGTGCCAGCAGCGTAGGTGAGGCCTCCTACGAGCAGTACTTC.

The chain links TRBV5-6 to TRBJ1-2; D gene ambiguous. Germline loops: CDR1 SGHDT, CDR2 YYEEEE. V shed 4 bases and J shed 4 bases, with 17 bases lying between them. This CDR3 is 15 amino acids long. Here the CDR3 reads CASSVTRGGFYGYTF. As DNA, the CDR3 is TGTGCCAGCAGCGTGACCCGAGGAGGGTTCTATGGCTACACCTTC.

The CDR3 sequence is CASSYLPGGFYTEAFF. In DNA form, the CDR3 reads TGTGCCAGCAGTTACTTACCGGGGGGCTTCTACACTGAAGCTTTCTTT. The J gene is TRBJ1-1, the V gene TRBV6-5, with D possibly being TRBD1 (6 bases). The V gene lost 1 base and the J gene lost 3 bases, with 15 bases spanning the gap. The CDR3 covers 16 residues. Germline CDR1 is MNHEY and CDR2 is SVGAGI.

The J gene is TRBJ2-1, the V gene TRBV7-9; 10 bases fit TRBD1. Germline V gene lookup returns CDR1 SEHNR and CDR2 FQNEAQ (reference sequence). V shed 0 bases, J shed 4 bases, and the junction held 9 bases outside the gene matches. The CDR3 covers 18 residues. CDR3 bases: TGTGCCAGCAGCTTAGCGCTGGGACAGGGGCAATTGTACAATGAGCAGTTCTTC. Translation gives CASSLALGQGQLYNEQFF.

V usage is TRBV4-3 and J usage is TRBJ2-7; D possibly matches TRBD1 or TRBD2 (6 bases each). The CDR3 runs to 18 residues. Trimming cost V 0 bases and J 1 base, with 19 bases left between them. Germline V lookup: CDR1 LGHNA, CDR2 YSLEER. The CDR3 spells CASSQEVGGGLGSYEQYF. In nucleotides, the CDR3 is TGCGCCAGCAGCCAAGAGGTGGGTGGGGGGCTTGGATCCTACGAGCAGTACTTC.

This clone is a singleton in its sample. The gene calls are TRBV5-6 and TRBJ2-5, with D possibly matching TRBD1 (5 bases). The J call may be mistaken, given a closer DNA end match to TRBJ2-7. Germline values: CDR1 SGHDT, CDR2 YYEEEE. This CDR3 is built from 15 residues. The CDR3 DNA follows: TGTGCCAGCAGCTTGGACAGGCCATTCTCCTACGAGCAGTACTTC. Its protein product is CASSLDRPFSYEQYF.

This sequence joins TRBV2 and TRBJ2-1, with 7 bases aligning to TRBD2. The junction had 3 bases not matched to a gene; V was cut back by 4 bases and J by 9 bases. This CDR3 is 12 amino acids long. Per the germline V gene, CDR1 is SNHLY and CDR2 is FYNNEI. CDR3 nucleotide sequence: TGTGCCAGCAGTGTGGGGGAGGGTGAGCAGTTCTTC. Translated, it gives CASSVGEGEQFF.

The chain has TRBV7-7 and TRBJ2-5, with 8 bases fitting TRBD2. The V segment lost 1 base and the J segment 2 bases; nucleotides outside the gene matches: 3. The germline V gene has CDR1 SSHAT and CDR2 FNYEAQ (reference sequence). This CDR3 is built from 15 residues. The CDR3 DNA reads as TGTGCCAGCAGCTTAGGACTAGCGTTACAAGAGACCCAGTACTTC. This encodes CASSLGLALQETQYF. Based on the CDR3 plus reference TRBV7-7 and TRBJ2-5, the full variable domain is GAGVSQSPRYKVTKRGQDVTLRCDPISSHATLYWYQQALGQGPEFLTYFNYEAQPDKSGLPSDRFSAERPEGSISTLTIQRTEQRDSAMYRCASSLGLALQETQYFGPGTRLLVL.

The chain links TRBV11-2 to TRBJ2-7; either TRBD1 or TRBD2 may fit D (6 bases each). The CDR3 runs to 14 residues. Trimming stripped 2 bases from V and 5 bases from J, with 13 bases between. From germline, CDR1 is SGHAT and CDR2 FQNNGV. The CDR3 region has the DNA TGTGCCAGCAGCTTAAGGGGGGCTGGTGACGAGCAGTACTTC. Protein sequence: CASSLRGAGDEQYF.

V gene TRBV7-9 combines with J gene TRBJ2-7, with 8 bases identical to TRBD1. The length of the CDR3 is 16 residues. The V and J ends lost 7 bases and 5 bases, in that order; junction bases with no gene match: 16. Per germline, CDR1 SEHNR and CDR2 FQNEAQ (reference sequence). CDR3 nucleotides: TGTGCCAGCATCGTCGTTACAGGGGGGCCTATGGACGAGCAGTACTTC. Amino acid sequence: CASIVVTGGPMDEQYF.

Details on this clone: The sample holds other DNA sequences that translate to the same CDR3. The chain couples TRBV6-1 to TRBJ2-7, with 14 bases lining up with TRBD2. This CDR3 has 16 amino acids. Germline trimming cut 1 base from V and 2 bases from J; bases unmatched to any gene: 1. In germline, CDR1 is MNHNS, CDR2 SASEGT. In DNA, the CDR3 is TGTGCCAGCAGTGAAGGACTAGCGGGAGGGACCTACGAGCAGTACTTC. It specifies CASSEGLAGGTYEQYF.

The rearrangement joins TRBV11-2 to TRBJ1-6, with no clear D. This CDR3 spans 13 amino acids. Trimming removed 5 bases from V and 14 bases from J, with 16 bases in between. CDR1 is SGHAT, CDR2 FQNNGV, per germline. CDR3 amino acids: CASSPEARSSLHF. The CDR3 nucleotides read TGTGCCAGCAGCCCAGAAGCTCGAAGCTCCCTCCACTTT.

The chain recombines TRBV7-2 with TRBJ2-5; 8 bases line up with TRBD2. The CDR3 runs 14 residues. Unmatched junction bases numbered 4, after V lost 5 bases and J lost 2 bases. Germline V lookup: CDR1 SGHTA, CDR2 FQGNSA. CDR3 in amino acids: CASSTGLEQETQYF. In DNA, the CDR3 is TGTGCCAGCAGCACGGGACTAGAGCAAGAGACCCAGTACTTC. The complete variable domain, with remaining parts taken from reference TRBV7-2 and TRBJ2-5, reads GAGVSQSPSNKVTEKGKDVELRCDPISGHTALYWYRQSLGQGLEFLIYFQGNSAPDKSGLPSDRFSAERTGGSVSTLTIQRTQQEDSAVYLCASSTGLEQETQYFGPGTRLLVL.

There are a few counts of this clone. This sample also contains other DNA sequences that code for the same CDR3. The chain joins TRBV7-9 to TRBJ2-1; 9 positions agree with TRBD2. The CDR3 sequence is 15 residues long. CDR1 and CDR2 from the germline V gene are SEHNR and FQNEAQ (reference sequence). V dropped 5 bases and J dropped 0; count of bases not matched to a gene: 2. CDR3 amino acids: CASSLSGSSYNEQFF. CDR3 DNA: TGTGCCAGCAGCCTTAGCGGGAGCTCCTACAATGAGCAGTTCTTC.

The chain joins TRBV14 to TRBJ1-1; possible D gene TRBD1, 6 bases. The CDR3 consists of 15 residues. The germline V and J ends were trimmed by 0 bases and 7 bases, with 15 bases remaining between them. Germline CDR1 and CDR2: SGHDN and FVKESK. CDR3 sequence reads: CASSQDLRGVSEAFF. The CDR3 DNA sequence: TGTGCCAGCAGCCAAGATCTCAGGGGTGTCAGTGAAGCTTTCTTT.

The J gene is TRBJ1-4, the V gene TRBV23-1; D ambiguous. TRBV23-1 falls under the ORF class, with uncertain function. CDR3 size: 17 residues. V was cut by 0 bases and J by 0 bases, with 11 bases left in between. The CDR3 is CASSQSPRGATNEKLFF. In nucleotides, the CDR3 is TGCGCCAGCAGTCAATCTCCTCGGGGAGCAACTAATGAAAAACTGTTTTTT.

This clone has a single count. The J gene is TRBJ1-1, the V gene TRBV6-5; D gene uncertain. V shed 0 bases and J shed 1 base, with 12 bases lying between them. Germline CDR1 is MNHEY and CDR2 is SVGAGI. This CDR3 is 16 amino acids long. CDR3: CASSYSRYIGNTEAFF. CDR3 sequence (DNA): TGTGCCAGCAGTTACTCGAGGTACATTGGGAACACTGAAGCTTTCTTT.

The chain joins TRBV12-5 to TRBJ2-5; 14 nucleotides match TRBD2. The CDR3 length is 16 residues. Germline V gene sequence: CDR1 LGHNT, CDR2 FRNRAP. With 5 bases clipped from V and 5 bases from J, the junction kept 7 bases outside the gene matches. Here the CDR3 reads CASGQGTSGRGETQYF. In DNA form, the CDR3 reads TGTGCTAGTGGTCAGGGGACTAGCGGGAGAGGGGAGACCCAGTACTTC.